Below, one T cell receptor beta chain is given with its context. The antigen remains undetermined. Though probably carrying unrecorded immune exposures, donors were nominally healthy at sampling. The entry originates in a study of cytomegalovirus exposure and HLA in healthy donors. Study-wide points: Later on, an analysis showed TCR association rates differing by HLA locus, with DRB1 the most and HLA-C the fewest. Some segments of the V type, notably TRBV6-2 and TRBV6-3, were excluded as indistinguishable.

The CDR3 runs 15 residues. Germline values: CDR1 MNHNS, CDR2 SASEGT. V was clipped by 7 bases and J by 5 bases, with 19 bases between them. PCR involved 60 Vbeta and 13 Jbeta primers. Produced via immunoSEQ multiplex PCR; TCRdb's table is partial and in-frame only. The sample lists 80,000 to 90,000 clones, roughly 80% occurring once. The receptor was derived from a middle-aged man in good health and CMV-seronegative. The chain uses TRBV6-1 and TRBJ2-3; TRBD1 might be the D (6 bases). Sequencing input: PBMCs. Written as DNA, the CDR3 is TGTGCCAGCACCCGAGGACTCCAGGGGATAGATACGCAGTATTTT. Translation gives CASTRGLQGIDTQYF.